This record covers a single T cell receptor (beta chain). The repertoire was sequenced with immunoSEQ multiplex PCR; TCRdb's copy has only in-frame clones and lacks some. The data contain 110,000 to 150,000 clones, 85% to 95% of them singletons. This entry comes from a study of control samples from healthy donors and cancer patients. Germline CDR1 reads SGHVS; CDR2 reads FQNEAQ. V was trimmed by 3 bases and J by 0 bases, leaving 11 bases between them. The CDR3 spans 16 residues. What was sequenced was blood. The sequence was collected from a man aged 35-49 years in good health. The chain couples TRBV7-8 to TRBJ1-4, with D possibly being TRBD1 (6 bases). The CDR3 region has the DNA TGTGCCAGCAGCTTTGGGCAGGGGTCAACTAATGAAAAACTGTTTTTT. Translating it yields CASSFGQGSTNEKLFF.